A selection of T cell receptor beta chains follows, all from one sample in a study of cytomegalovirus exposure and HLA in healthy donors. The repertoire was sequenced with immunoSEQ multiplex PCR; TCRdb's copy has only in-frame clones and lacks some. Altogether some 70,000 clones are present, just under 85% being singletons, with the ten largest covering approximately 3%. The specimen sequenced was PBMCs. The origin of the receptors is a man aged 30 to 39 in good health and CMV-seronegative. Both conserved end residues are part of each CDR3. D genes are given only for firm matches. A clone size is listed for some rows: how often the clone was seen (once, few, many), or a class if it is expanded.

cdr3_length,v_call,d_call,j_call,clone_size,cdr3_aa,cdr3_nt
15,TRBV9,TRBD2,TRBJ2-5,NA,CASSGSGRGEETQYF,TGTGCCAGCAGCGGGAGCGGACGGGGGGAAGAGACCCAGTACTTC
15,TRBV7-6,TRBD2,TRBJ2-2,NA,CASMLAGANTGELFF,TGTGCCAGCATGCTAGCGGGAGCGAACACCGGGGAGCTGTTTTTT
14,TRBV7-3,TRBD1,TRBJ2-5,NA,CASSWQGGRETQYF,TGTGCCAGCAGCTGGCAAGGGGGCCGAGAGACCCAGTACTTC
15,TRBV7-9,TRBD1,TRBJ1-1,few,CASSVGTTGGTEAFF,TGTGCCAGCAGCGTAGGGACTACAGGGGGGACTGAAGCTTTCTTT
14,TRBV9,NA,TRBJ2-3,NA,CASSVMRSTDTQYF,TGTGCCAGCAGCGTAATGCGATCCACAGATACGCAGTATTTT
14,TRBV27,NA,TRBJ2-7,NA,CASSQGVGSYEQYF,TGTGCCAGCAGTCAAGGGGTAGGCTCCTACGAGCAGTACTTC
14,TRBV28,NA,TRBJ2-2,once,CAGGGFANTGELFF,TGTGCGGGAGGAGGGTTCGCGAACACCGGGGAGCTGTTTTTT
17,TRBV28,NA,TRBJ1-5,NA,CASSTLVEGTLKQPQHF,TGTGCCAGCAGTACTCTCGTCGAGGGAACCCTCAAGCAGCCCCAGCATTTT
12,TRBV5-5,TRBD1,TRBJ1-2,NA,CASSIGTVDYTF,TGTGCCAGCAGCATAGGGACAGTTGACTACACCTTC
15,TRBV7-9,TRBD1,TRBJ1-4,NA,CASSSTRGPGEKLFF,TGTGCCAGCAGCTCTACGAGGGGGCCGGGTGAAAAACTGTTTTTT
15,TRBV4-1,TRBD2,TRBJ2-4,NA,CASSQASGGGNIQYF,TGCGCCAGCAGCCAAGCTAGCGGGGGGGGAAACATTCAGTACTTC
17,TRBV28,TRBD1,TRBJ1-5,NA,CASSLFGGGTGGQPQHF,TGTGCCAGCAGTTTATTTGGGGGGGGGACAGGGGGTCAGCCCCAGCATTTT
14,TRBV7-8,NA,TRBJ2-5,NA,CASSNRVGRDGQYF,TGTGCCAGCAGCAACAGGGTGGGGAGGGATGGCCAGTACTTC
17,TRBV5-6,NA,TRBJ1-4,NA,CASSLARALSTNEKLFF,TGTGCCAGCAGCTTGGCCAGGGCTCTCTCAACTAATGAAAAACTGTTTTTT
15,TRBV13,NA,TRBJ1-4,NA,CASSLLGQNNEKLFF,TGTGCCAGCAGCCTACTCGGACAGAATAATGAAAAACTGTTTTTT
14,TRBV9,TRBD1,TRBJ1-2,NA,CASSVAGGGYGYTF,TGTGCCAGCAGCGTCGCAGGGGGCGGCTATGGCTACACCTTC
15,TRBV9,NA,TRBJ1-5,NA,CASSATGGEGQPQHF,TGTGCCAGCAGCGCAACCGGGGGGGAGGGGCAGCCCCAGCATTTT
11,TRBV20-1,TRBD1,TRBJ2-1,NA,CRGDRNNEQFF,TGCAGGGGGGACAGAAACAATGAGCAGTTCTTC
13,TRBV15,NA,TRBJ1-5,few,CATSAYRNQPQHF,TGTGCCACCAGCGCGTACAGGAATCAGCCCCAGCATTTT
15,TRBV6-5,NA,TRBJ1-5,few,CASSSYRESNQPQHF,TGTGCCAGCAGTTCCTACAGGGAGAGCAATCAGCCCCAGCATTTT
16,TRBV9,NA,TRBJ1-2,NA,CASSLTSVHPNYGYTF,TGTGCCAGCAGCCTTACGTCAGTCCATCCTAACTATGGCTACACCTTC
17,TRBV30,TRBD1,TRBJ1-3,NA,CAWYKTGGLHSGNTIYF,TGTGCCTGGTATAAGACAGGGGGCCTCCACTCTGGAAACACCATATATTTT
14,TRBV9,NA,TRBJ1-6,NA,CASSGGAYNSPLHF,TGTGCCAGCAGCGGCGGGGCCTATAATTCACCCCTCCACTTT
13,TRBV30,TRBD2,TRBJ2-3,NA,CAWTGGWADTQYF,TGTGCCTGGACGGGGGGGTGGGCAGATACGCAGTATTTT
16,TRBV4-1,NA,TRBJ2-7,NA,CASSPRPDRDYYEQYF,TGCGCCAGCAGCCCTCGTCCGGACAGGGACTACTACGAGCAGTACTTC
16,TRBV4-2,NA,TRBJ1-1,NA,CASSPDFEEGVGEAFF,TGTGCCAGCAGCCCGGACTTTGAAGAGGGAGTGGGTGAAGCTTTCTTT
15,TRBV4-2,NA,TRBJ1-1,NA,CASSRQDSAWTEAFF,TGTGCCAGCAGCCGACAGGACAGCGCCTGGACTGAAGCTTTCTTT
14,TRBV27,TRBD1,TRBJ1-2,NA,CASRKFGTGYGYTF,TGTGCCAGCAGAAAGTTCGGGACAGGGTATGGCTACACCTTC
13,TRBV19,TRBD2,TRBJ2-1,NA,CASSWRGGNEQFF,TGTGCCAGTTCCTGGCGGGGGGGCAATGAGCAGTTCTTC
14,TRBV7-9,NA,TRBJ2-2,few,CASSLARGTGELFF,TGTGCCAGCAGCTTGGCCAGGGGCACCGGGGAGCTGTTTTTT
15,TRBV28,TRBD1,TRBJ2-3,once,CASSFLGQGGDTQYF,TGTGCCAGCAGTTTTTTGGGACAGGGGGGAGATACGCAGTATTTT
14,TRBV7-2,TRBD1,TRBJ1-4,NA,CASKQGTGNEKLFF,TGTGCCAGCAAACAGGGGACAGGAAATGAAAAACTGTTTTTT
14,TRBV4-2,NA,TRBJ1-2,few,CASSQGGGRAGYTF,TGTGCCAGCAGCCAAGGGGGGGGGCGTGCTGGCTACACCTTC
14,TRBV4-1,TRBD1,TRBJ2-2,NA,CASSLTGDTGELFF,TGCGCCAGCAGCCTCACAGGGGACACCGGGGAGCTGTTTTTT
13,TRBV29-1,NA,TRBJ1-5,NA,CSVEETGNQPQHF,TGCAGCGTTGAAGAGACAGGCAATCAGCCCCAGCATTTT